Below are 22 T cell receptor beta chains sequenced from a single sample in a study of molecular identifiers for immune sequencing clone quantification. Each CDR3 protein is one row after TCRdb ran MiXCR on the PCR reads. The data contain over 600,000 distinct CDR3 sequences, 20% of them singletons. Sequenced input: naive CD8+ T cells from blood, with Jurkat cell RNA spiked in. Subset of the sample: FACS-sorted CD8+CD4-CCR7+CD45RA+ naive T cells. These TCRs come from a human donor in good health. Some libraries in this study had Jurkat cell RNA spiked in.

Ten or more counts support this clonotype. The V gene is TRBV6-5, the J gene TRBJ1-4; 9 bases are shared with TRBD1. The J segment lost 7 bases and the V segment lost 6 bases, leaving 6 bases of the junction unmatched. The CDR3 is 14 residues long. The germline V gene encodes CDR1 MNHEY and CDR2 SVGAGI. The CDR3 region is CASSSGTGSEKLFF. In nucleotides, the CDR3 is TGTGCCAGCAGCTCCGGGACAGGGTCTGAAAAACTGTTTTTT.

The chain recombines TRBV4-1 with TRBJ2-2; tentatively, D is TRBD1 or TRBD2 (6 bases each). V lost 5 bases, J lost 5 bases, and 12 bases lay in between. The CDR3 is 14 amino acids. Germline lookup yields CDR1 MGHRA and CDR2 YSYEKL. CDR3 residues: CASSVEGGTGELFF. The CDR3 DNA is TGCGCCAGCAGCGTTGAAGGGGGGACCGGGGAGCTGTTTTTT.

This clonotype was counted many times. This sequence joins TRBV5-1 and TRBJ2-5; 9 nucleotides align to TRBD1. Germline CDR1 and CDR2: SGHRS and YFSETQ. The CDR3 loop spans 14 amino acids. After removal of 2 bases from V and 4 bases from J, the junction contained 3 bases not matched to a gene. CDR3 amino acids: CASSFGQGIETQYF. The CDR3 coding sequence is TGCGCCAGCAGCTTTGGACAGGGGATAGAGACCCAGTACTTC. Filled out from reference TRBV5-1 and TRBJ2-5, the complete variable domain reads KAGVTQTPRYLIKTRGQQVTLSCSPISGHRSVSWYQQTPGQGLQFLFEYFSETQRNKGNFPGRFSGRQFSNSRSEMNVSTLELGDSALYLCASSFGQGIETQYFGPGTRLLVL.

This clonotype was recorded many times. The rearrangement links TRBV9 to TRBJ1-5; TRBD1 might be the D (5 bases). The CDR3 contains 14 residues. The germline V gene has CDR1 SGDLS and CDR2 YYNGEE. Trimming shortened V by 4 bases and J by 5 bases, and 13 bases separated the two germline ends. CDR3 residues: CASSSGTDDQPQHF. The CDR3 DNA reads TGTGCCAGCAGCTCCGGGACTGACGATCAGCCCCAGCATTTT.

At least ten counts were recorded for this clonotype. Here the CDR3 reads CSVEDPDRGRNEQYF. In DNA, the CDR3 is TGCAGCGTTGAAGACCCAGACAGGGGCAGGAACGAGCAGTACTTC. V usage is TRBV29-1 and J usage is TRBJ2-7; 8 positions match TRBD1. The germline gives CDR1 SQVTM, CDR2 ANQGSEA. V lost 0 bases, J lost 5 bases, and 9 bases stayed unmatched. CDR3 length equals 15 residues.

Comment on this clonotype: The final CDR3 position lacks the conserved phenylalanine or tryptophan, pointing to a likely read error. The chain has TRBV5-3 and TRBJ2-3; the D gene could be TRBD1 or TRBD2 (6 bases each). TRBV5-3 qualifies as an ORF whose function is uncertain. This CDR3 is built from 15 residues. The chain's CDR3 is CASSPLGGPGDTQYL. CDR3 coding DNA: TGTGCTAGCAGCCCTCTTGGGGGGCCGGGGGATACGCAGTATCTT.

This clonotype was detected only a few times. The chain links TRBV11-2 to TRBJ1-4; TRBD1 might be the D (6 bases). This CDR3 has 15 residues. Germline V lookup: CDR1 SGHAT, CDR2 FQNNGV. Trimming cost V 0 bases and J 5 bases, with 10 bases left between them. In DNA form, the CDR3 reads TGTGCCAGCAGCTTAGATGGGACACTAAATGAAAAACTGTTTTTT. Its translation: CASSLDGTLNEKLFF.

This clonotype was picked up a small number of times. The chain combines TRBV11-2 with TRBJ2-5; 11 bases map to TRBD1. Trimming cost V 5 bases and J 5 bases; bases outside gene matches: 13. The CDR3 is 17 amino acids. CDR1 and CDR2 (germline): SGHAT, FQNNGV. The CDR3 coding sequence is TGTGCCAGCAGCCCGCCCCCGGGACAGGGGGATGTGGAGACCCAGTACTTC. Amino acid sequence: CASSPPPGQGDVETQYF.

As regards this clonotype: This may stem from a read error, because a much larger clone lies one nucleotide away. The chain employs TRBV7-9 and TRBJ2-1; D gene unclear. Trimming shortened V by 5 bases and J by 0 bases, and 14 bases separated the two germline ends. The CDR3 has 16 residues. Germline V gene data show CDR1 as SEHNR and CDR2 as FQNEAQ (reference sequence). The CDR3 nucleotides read TGTGCCAGCAGCCCGAATTTCTCGAGCTCCTACAATGAGCAGTTCTTC. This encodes CASSPNFSSSYNEQFF.

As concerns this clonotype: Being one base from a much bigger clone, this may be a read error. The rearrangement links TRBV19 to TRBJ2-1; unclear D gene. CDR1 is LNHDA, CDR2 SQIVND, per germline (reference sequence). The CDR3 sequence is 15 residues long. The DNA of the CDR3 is TGTGCCAGTAGTATATCGGAGAACGGGTACACTGAGCAGTTCTTC. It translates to CASSISENGYTEQFF. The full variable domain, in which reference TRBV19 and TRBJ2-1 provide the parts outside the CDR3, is DGGITQSPKYLFRKEGQNVTLSCEQNLNHDAMYWYRQDPGQGLRLIYYSQIVNDFQKGDIAEGYSVSREKKESFPLTVTSAQKNPTAFYLCASSISENGYTEQFFGPGTRLTVL.

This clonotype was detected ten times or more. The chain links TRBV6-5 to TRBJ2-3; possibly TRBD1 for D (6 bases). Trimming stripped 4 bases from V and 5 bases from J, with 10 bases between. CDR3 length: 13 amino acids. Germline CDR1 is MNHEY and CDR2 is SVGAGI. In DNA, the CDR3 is TGTGCCAGCAGTTTACAGGGTGGAGATACGCAGTATTTT. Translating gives CASSLQGGDTQYF.

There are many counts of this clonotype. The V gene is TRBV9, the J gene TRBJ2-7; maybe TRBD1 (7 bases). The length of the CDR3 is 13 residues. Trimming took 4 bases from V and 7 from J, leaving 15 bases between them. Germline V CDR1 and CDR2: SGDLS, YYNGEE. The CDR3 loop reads CASSPGGSGEQYF. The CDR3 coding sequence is TGTGCCAGCAGCCCAGGGGGGTCCGGAGAGCAGTACTTC.

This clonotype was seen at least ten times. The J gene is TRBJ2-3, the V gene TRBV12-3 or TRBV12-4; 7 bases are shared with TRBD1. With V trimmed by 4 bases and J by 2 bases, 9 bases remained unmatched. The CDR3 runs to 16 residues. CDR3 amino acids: CASSSPTGAITDTQYF. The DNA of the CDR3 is TGTGCCAGCAGTTCCCCAACAGGGGCCATCACAGATACGCAGTATTTT.

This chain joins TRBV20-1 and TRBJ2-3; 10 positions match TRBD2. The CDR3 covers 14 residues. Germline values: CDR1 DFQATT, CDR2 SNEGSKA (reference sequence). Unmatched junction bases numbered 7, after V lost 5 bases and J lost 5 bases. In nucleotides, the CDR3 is TGCAGTGCTCTTAAGGTAGCGGGGGGAGATACGCAGTATTTT. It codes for CSALKVAGGDTQYF.

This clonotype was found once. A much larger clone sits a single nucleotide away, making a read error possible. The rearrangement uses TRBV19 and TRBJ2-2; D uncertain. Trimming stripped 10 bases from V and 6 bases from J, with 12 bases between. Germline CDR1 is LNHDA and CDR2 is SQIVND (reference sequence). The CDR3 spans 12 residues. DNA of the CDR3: TGTGCCAATAGCATACGTGCCGGGGAGCTGTTTTTT. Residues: CANSIRAGELFF. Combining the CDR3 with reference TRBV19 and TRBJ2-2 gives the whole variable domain DGGITQSPKYLFRKEGQNVTLSCEQNLNHDAMYWYRQDPGQGLRLIYYSQIVNDFQKGDIAEGYSVSREKKESFPLTVTSAQKNPTAFYLCANSIRAGELFFGEGSRLTVL.

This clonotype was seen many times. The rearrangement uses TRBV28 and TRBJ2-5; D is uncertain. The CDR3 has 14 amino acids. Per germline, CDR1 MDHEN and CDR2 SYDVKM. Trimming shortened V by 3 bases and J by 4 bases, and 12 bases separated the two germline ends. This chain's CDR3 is CASSLKEKGETQYF. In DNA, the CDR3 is TGTGCCAGCAGTTTGAAAGAAAAGGGAGAGACCCAGTACTTC.

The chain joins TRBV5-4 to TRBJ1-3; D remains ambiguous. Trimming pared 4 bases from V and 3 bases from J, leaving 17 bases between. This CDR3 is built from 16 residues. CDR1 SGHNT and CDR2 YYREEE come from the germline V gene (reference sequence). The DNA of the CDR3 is TGTGCCAGCAGCCTAGACCCCCTAGGAGGTGGAAACACCATATATTTT. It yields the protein CASSLDPLGGGNTIYF.

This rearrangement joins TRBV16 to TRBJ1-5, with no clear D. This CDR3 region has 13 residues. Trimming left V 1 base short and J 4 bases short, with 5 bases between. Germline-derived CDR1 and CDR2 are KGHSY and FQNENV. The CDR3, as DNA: TGTGCCAGCAGCCAATTCAATAATCAGCCCCAGCATTTT. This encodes CASSQFNNQPQHF.

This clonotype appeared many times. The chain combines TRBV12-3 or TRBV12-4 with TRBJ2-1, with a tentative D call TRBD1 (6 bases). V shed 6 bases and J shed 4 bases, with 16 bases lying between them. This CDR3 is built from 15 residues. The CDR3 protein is CASSNPGHPYNEQFF. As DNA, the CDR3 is TGTGCCAGCAGCAACCCGGGACACCCGTACAATGAGCAGTTCTTC.

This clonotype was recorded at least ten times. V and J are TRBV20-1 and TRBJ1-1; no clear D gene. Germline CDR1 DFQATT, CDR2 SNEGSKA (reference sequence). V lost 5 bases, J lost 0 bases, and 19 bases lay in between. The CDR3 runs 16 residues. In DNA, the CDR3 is TGCAGTGCTGGAGGGTCAGTCGAGAAGATGAACACTGAAGCTTTCTTT. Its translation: CSAGGSVEKMNTEAFF.

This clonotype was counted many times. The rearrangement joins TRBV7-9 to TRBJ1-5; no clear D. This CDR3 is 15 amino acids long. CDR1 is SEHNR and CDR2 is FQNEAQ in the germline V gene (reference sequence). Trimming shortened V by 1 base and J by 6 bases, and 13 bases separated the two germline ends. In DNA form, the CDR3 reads TGTGCCAGCAGCTTAGGGGTCGGCAGGAGTCAGCCCCAGCATTTT. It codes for CASSLGVGRSQPQHF. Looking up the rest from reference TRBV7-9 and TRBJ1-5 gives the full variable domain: DTGVSQNPRHKITKRGQNVTFRCDPISEHNRLYWYRQTLGQGPEFLTYFQNEAQLEKSRLLSDRFSAERPKGSFSTLEIQRTEQGDSAMYLCASSLGVGRSQPQHFGDGTRLSIL.

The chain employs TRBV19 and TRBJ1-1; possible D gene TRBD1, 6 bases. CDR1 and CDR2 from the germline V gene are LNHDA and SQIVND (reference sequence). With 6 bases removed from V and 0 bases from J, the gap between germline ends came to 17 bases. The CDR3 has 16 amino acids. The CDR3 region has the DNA TGTGCCAGTAGGCTGGGTTCCAGGGGATTGAACACTGAAGCTTTCTTT. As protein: CASRLGSRGLNTEAFF.